One and the same sample provided the 30 T cell receptor beta chains below, sequenced in a study of T cell responses to AZD1222 COVID-19 vaccine. Data came from immunoSEQ multiplex PCR; TCRdb stores just in-frame clones and leaves some out. The repertoire holds some 120,000 clones, 70% to 90% seen once, with around a tenth in the top ten. The material was peripheral blood, obtained 28 days after the second AZD1222 dose. Receptors originate from an adult who received the AZD1222 COVID-19 vaccine.

This clone was observed once. The chain couples TRBV7-8 to TRBJ1-1; 12 bases match TRBD1. The J segment lost 4 bases and the V segment lost 5 bases, leaving 11 bases of the junction unmatched. CDR3 length: 17 residues. Germline CDR1 reads SGHVS; CDR2 reads FQNEAQ. The CDR3 loop reads CASSPRGQGAKGTEAFF. The CDR3 DNA follows: TGTGCCAGCAGCCCTAGGGGACAGGGGGCGAAGGGCACTGAAGCTTTCTTT.

The gene calls are TRBV6-6 and TRBJ1-4, with D hard to call. Germline CDR1 and CDR2: MNHNY and SVGAGI (reference sequence). The CDR3 consists of 15 residues. V lost 3 bases and J 4 bases, leaving 12 bases between the germline ends. As DNA, the CDR3 is TGTGCCAGCAGTTATGGGGTGGATAGTAATGAAAAACTGTTTTTT. It codes for CASSYGVDSNEKLFF.

This rearrangement joins TRBV6-5 to TRBJ1-1; 7 bases match TRBD1. V lost 2 bases to trimming and J lost 3 bases; unmatched junction nucleotides: 6. The CDR3 contains 15 residues. The germline V gene has CDR1 MNHEY and CDR2 SVGAGI. CDR3 protein: CASSYEGAGDTEAFF. The CDR3 region has the DNA TGTGCCAGCAGTTACGAGGGGGCGGGGGACACTGAAGCTTTCTTT.

The count of this clone is one. V and J are TRBV18 and TRBJ1-1; D call uncertain. The CDR3 contains 11 residues. The V gene lost 5 bases and the J gene lost 3 bases, with 4 bases spanning the gap. Germline V gives CDR1 KGHSH, CDR2 LQKENI. CDR3 loop: CASSTDTEAFF. The CDR3 coding sequence is TGTGCCAGCTCAACGGACACTGAAGCTTTCTTT.

This clone was counted a few times. The rearrangement joins TRBV29-1 to TRBJ1-1, with D maybe TRBD1 (5 bases). The CDR3 covers 13 residues. Germline V gene lookup returns CDR1 SQVTM and CDR2 ANQGSEA. The ends were cut back, 4 bases at V and 5 bases at J, with 14 bases in the middle. This CDR3 is CSVVRTTRTEAFF. In DNA, the CDR3 is TGCAGCGTTGTGAGGACAACCCGGACTGAAGCTTTCTTT.

The chain recombines TRBV29-1 with TRBJ1-2; D possibly corresponds to TRBD1 (5 bases). The CDR3 runs to 13 residues. Germline assignment: CDR1 SQVTM and CDR2 ANQGSEA. V lost 6 bases and J 4 bases, leaving 15 bases between the germline ends. The CDR3 loop reads CSVSLGGVYGYTF. CDR3 coding DNA: TGCAGCGTGAGCTTAGGAGGGGTCTATGGCTACACCTTC.

The V gene is TRBV5-7, the J gene TRBJ2-7; D ambiguous. TRBV5-7 is annotated as an ORF whose role is uncertain. V dropped 0 bases and J dropped 3 bases, with 13 bases sitting between them. The CDR3 spans 15 residues. CDR3 DNA: TGTGCCAGCAGCTTGGTTCTGAGAGGAGACTACGAGCAGTACTTC. It codes for CASSLVLRGDYEQYF.

This clone was observed a handful of times. The chain is built from TRBV3-1 (or the pseudogene TRBV3-2) and TRBJ1-2; D not certain. Germline CDR1 reads LGHDT; CDR2 reads YNNKEL (reference sequence). Deletions cut 0 bases from V and 2 bases from J, with 7 bases between. The CDR3 covers 14 residues. The CDR3 DNA reads as TGTGCCAGCAGCCAAGAAGAAGTCAACTATGGCTACACCTTC. Protein product: CASSQEEVNYGYTF.

In its sample, this clone was seen once. The CDR3 region is CASSWRGYGYTF. CDR3 bases: TGTGCCAGCAGTTGGAGGGGCTATGGCTACACCTTC. The rearrangement joins TRBV6-5 to TRBJ1-2; a possible D gene is TRBD1 (5 bases). Trimming removed 4 bases at V and 4 bases at J, with 7 bases between. This CDR3 contains 12 residues. Germline V gene data show CDR1 as MNHEY and CDR2 as SVGAGI.

This chain's CDR3 is CASSLGRHNYGYTF. The CDR3 DNA is TGTGCCAGCAGCCTAGGACGGCATAACTATGGCTACACCTTC. The rearrangement links TRBV6-5 to TRBJ1-2, with unresolved D. The V and J ends lost 6 bases and 1 base respectively, with 12 bases between them. This CDR3 is built from 14 residues. Germline V lookup: CDR1 MNHEY, CDR2 SVGAGI.

This chain uses TRBV6-5 with TRBJ1-1; D is ambiguous. The V end lost 7 bases, the J end lost 8 bases, and 17 bases lay between the germline ends. This CDR3 comprises 13 residues. Looked up from germline, CDR1 is MNHEY and CDR2 is SVGAGI. CDR3 residues: CASTYSTGREAFF. As DNA, the CDR3 is TGTGCCAGCACATACTCGACGGGTAGGGAAGCTTTCTTT.

The rearrangement joins TRBV21-1 to TRBJ2-1; the table calls TRBD2, which could not be checked here. TRBV21-1 is classified as a pseudogene. The CDR3 sequence is 15 residues long. The DNA for the CDR3 is TGTGCCAGCAGCAAACGGGTAGGAGGGAGAAATGAGCAGTTCTTC. Translation: CASSKRVGGRNEQFF.

J is TRBJ2-2 and V is TRBV5-6; D is unresolved. The ends were cut back, 0 bases at V and 3 bases at J, with 9 bases in the middle. Germline V CDR1 and CDR2: SGHDT, YYEEEE. This CDR3 spans 15 amino acids. CDR3 region: CASSLGYFDTGELFF. CDR3 sequence (DNA): TGTGCCAGCAGCTTGGGATACTTCGACACCGGGGAGCTGTTTTTT.

The V and J genes are TRBV6-5 and TRBJ2-7; D is unclear. V dropped 6 bases and J dropped 0 bases, with 15 bases sitting between them. The V gene's germline CDR1 is MNHEY and CDR2 SVGAGI. The CDR3 runs to 15 residues. CDR3 in DNA: TGTGCCAGCAGCGGCCCCCGACCGGGCTCCTACGAGCAGTACTTC. Its protein product is CASSGPRPGSYEQYF.

The chain has TRBV15 and TRBJ1-3, with a tentative D call TRBD1 (5 bases). The CDR3 covers 17 residues. Germline V gene data show CDR1 as LNHNV and CDR2 as YYDKDF (reference sequence). V was pared by 3 bases and J by 2 bases, with 17 bases between. This chain's CDR3 is CATSSDRGGGTGNTIYF. The DNA of the CDR3 is TGTGCCACCAGCAGCGACCGCGGTGGGGGTACTGGAAACACCATATATTTT.

The V gene is TRBV6-5, the J gene TRBJ1-4, with a possible D match to TRBD1 (5 bases). V lost 2 bases to trimming and J lost 0 bases, with 10 bases between them. The CDR3 loop spans 16 amino acids. Germline-derived CDR1 and CDR2 are MNHEY and SVGAGI. The CDR3 protein is CASSYVQGPTNEKLFF. CDR3 coding DNA: TGTGCCAGCAGTTACGTCCAGGGCCCAACTAATGAAAAACTGTTTTTT.

J is TRBJ2-2 and V is TRBV2; D not certain. The CDR3 consists of 11 residues. Germline V gene lookup returns CDR1 SNHLY and CDR2 FYNNEI. V shed 5 bases and J shed 6 bases, with 4 bases lying between them. For the CDR3, the DNA is TGTGCCAGCAGTAGGGCCGGGGAGCTGTTTTTT. Residues: CASSRAGELFF.

The rearrangement links TRBV10-3 to TRBJ1-4; D is perhaps TRBD1 (5 bases). The CDR3 is 15 residues long. Between the trimmed V and J ends, which lost 3 bases and 8 bases, there was a span of 16 bases. Germline loops: CDR1 ENHRY, CDR2 SYGVKD. The CDR3 DNA is TGTGCCATCAGTGATCCTGGGCAGGGAGCCGAAAAACTGTTTTTT. Protein: CAISDPGQGAEKLFF.

This chain connects TRBV19 to TRBJ1-6; D gene uncertain. Germline V gives CDR1 LNHDA, CDR2 SQIVND (reference sequence). Trimming removed 4 bases from V and 7 bases from J, with 17 bases in between. The CDR3 spans 16 residues. The CDR3 spells CASSNGPFRSNSPLHF. CDR3 in DNA: TGTGCCAGTAGTAACGGACCCTTTAGGTCAAATTCACCCCTCCACTTT.

V is TRBV3-1 (or the pseudogene TRBV3-2) and J is TRBJ2-7; TRBD1 matches at 10 bases. Germline values: CDR1 LGHDT, CDR2 YNNKEL (reference sequence). CDR3 length equals 15 residues. Unmatched junction bases numbered 7, after V lost 5 bases and J lost 3 bases. The CDR3 reads CASSSLRTGGYEQYF. DNA for the CDR3: TGTGCCAGCAGCAGTCTCCGGACAGGGGGCTACGAGCAGTACTTC.

The chain uses TRBV18 and TRBJ2-3; 8 nucleotides align to TRBD2. This CDR3 spans 16 amino acids. V lost 7 bases and J lost 6; bases outside the gene matches: 15. Germline CDR1 and CDR2: KGHSH and LQKENI. This CDR3 is CASFTRTSLYDDTQYF. DNA for the CDR3: TGTGCCAGCTTCACCAGGACTAGCCTGTACGACGATACGCAGTATTTT. Full variable domain (remainder filled in from reference TRBV18 and TRBJ2-3): NAGVMQNPRHLVRRRGQEARLRCSPMKGHSHVYWYRQLPEEGLKFMVYLQKENIIDESGMPKERFSAEFPKEGPSILRIQQVVRGDSAAYFCASFTRTSLYDDTQYFGPGTRLTVL.

The J gene is TRBJ1-6, the V gene TRBV11-2; TRBD1 matches at 7 bases. Trimming cost V 3 bases and J 9 bases; bases outside gene matches: 5. This CDR3 is built from 14 residues. The germline CDR1 and CDR2 sequences are SGHAT and FQNNGV. The CDR3 DNA is TGTGCCAGCAGCTTTACAGGGGATGGTTCACCCCTCCACTTT. It codes for CASSFTGDGSPLHF.

V usage is TRBV7-9 and J usage is TRBJ2-7, with 9 bases identical to TRBD2. V was pared by 5 bases and J by 2 bases, with 7 bases of the junction left unmatched. This CDR3 spans 15 amino acids. Germline CDR1 is SEHNR and CDR2 is FQNEAQ (reference sequence). The CDR3 reads CASSRGTSSPYEQYF. CDR3 DNA: TGTGCCAGCAGCCGGGGGACTAGCTCACCCTACGAGCAGTACTTC.

This clone was picked up one time. The chain combines TRBV4-3 with TRBJ2-1, with 8 bases that match TRBD2. The junction had 5 bases not matched to a gene; V was cut back by 0 bases and J by 4 bases. The CDR3 covers 16 residues. Per germline, CDR1 LGHNA and CDR2 YSLEER. The CDR3 region has the DNA TGCGCCAGCAGCCAAGAAAGGCGGGGGGCGTACAATGAGCAGTTCTTC. Its protein product is CASSQERRGAYNEQFF.

V is TRBV7-2 and J is TRBJ1-2, with D perhaps matching TRBD1 (6 bases). CDR1 SGHTA and CDR2 FQGNSA come from the germline V gene. The V end was cut by 3 bases, the J end by 5 bases, with 16 bases between. There are 15 residues in the CDR3. CDR3 residues: CASSLASGGLYGYTF. The CDR3 nucleotides are TGTGCCAGCAGCTTGGCGTCCGGGGGCCTTTATGGCTACACCTTC. Full variable domain (rest looked up from reference TRBV7-2 and TRBJ1-2): GAGVSQSPSNKVTEKGKDVELRCDPISGHTALYWYRQSLGQGLEFLIYFQGNSAPDKSGLPSDRFSAERTGGSVSTLTIQRTQQEDSAVYLCASSLASGGLYGYTFGSGTRLTVV.

The J gene is TRBJ1-5, the V gene TRBV15; D gene ambiguous. V lost 5 bases and J lost 0, with 8 bases in between. Looked up from germline, CDR1 is LNHNV and CDR2 is YYDKDF (reference sequence). This CDR3 has 14 amino acids. The CDR3 region is CATSPFSSNQPQHF. The CDR3 DNA reads as TGTGCCACCAGCCCCTTTTCTAGCAATCAGCCCCAGCATTTT.

V usage is TRBV11-2 and J usage is TRBJ2-1, with 8 bases matching TRBD1. Germline lookup yields CDR1 SGHAT and CDR2 FQNNGV. V shed 0 bases, J shed 15 bases, and the junction held 4 bases outside the gene matches. The CDR3 sequence is 12 residues long. The CDR3 here is CASSLDGTGPFF. In DNA, the CDR3 is TGTGCCAGCAGCTTAGATGGGACAGGTCCGTTCTTC.

The chain employs TRBV3-1 (or the pseudogene TRBV3-2) and TRBJ1-2; a weak D match, TRBD1 (6 bases). Germline V gene sequence: CDR1 LGHDT, CDR2 YNNKEL (reference sequence). The V end was cut by 4 bases, the J end by 2 bases, with 11 bases between. The CDR3 extends over 14 amino acids. CDR3 coding DNA: TGTGCCAGCAGCCTACAGGGATCCAACTATGGCTACACCTTC. Its translation is CASSLQGSNYGYTF.

The J gene is TRBJ2-5, the V gene TRBV18; TRBD1 agrees at 7 bases. The germline CDR1 and CDR2 sequences are KGHSH and LQKENI. V lost 5 bases to trimming and J lost 4 bases; unmatched junction nucleotides: 16. This CDR3 contains 17 residues. This chain's CDR3 is CASSGLGEGAHGETQYF. The CDR3, as DNA: TGTGCCAGCTCAGGCTTGGGAGAGGGGGCGCACGGAGAGACCCAGTACTTC.

V is TRBV13 and J is TRBJ2-7, with 9 bases identical to TRBD1. Germline values: CDR1 PRHDT, CDR2 FYEKMQ (reference sequence). Trimming removed 5 bases from V and 2 bases from J; junction bases left unmatched: 4. This CDR3 comprises 14 residues. The CDR3, as DNA: TGTGCCAGCAGCCCGGGACAGGGTACCTACGAGCAGTACTTC. Amino acid sequence: CASSPGQGTYEQYF.